The 17 T cell receptor beta chains below all came from one sample that was sequenced in a study of neoadjuvant anti-PD-1 for oral cavity cancer. Clones were sequenced by immunoSEQ multiplex PCR, and TCRdb holds only the in-frame ones, with some missing. The sample carries over 11,000 clones, about two thirds recorded once. The material was PBMCs, obtained before nivolumab (anti-PD-1) treatment. These receptors originate from a person between 40 and 79 years old with oral cavity squamous cell carcinoma.

The gene calls are TRBV19 and TRBJ2-3; possible D gene TRBD2, 6 bases. The CDR3 contains 18 residues. V was trimmed by 1 base and J by 7 bases, leaving 24 bases between them. CDR1 is LNHDA and CDR2 is SQIVND in the germline V gene (reference sequence). CDR3 loop: CASSIGTARELQQNTQYF. Written as DNA, the CDR3 is TGTGCCAGTAGTATAGGAACCGCGCGGGAATTACAACAAAATACGCAGTATTTT. Combining the CDR3 with reference TRBV19 and TRBJ2-3 gives the whole variable domain DGGITQSPKYLFRKEGQNVTLSCEQNLNHDAMYWYRQDPGQGLRLIYYSQIVNDFQKGDIAEGYSVSREKKESFPLTVTSAQKNPTAFYLCASSIGTARELQQNTQYFGPGTRLTVL.

CDR3 in amino acids: CAIGAGGSPLHF. In nucleotides, the CDR3 is TGTGCCATCGGGGCAGGGGGTTCACCCCTCCACTTT. The chain links TRBV10-3 to TRBJ1-6; TRBD1 agrees at 7 bases. The J segment lost 9 bases and the V segment lost 8 bases, leaving 4 bases of the junction unmatched. Germline V lookup: CDR1 ENHRY, CDR2 SYGVKD. The CDR3 has 12 amino acids.

In this sample, this clone turned up once. The rearrangement joins TRBV5-1 to TRBJ2-2; 8 bases are a match to TRBD2. The CDR3 sequence is 17 residues long. Looked up from germline, CDR1 is SGHRS and CDR2 is YFSETQ. V lost 3 bases, J lost 7 bases, and 14 bases stayed unmatched. The DNA of the CDR3 is TGCGCCAGCAGCTCCCTTGTAGGAGCGGGAGAGGGCGGGGAGCTGTTTTTT. The encoded protein is CASSSLVGAGEGGELFF.

This clone has just a few counts. Other DNA sequences in this specimen translate into the identical CDR3. The V and J genes are TRBV5-1 and TRBJ2-7, with TRBD1 matching over 7 bases. The V gene end was trimmed by 0 bases and the J gene end by 5 bases; junction bases not matched to a gene: 11. Germline V gene lookup returns CDR1 SGHRS and CDR2 YFSETQ. The CDR3 contains 16 residues. The CDR3 sequence: CASSLVGGRGLHEQYF. In nucleotides, the CDR3 is TGCGCCAGCAGCTTGGTAGGGGGCAGGGGTTTACACGAGCAGTACTTC.

CDR3 in amino acids: CASSPPGSPLHF. CDR3 sequence (DNA): TGTGCCAGCAGCCCTCCGGGGTCACCCCTCCACTTT. The chain links TRBV7-2 to TRBJ1-6, with unresolved D. The CDR3 covers 12 residues. Between the trimmed V and J ends, which lost 5 bases and 10 bases, there was a span of 9 bases. The germline V gene encodes CDR1 SGHTA and CDR2 FQGNSA. Variable domain in full (rest from reference TRBV7-2 and TRBJ1-6): GAGVSQSPSNKVTEKGKDVELRCDPISGHTALYWYRQSLGQGLEFLIYFQGNSAPDKSGLPSDRFSAERTGGSVSTLTIQRTQQEDSAVYLCASSPPGSPLHFGNGTRLTVT.

The chain carries TRBV6-1 and TRBJ1-1; perhaps TRBD1 as D (5 bases). In germline, CDR1 is MNHNS, CDR2 SASEGT. The CDR3 has 14 amino acids. V dropped 3 bases and J dropped 2 bases, with 10 bases sitting between them. The CDR3 reads CASSDRQGNTEAFF. CDR3 coding DNA: TGTGCCAGCAGTGATCGGCAGGGTAACACTGAAGCTTTCTTT.

The rearrangement joins TRBV2 to TRBJ1-2; unclear D gene. This CDR3 comprises 14 residues. Trimming pared 6 bases from V and 7 bases from J, leaving 18 bases between. Per germline, CDR1 SNHLY and CDR2 FYNNEI. CDR3 residues: CASSPSRWAGGYTF. CDR3 bases: TGTGCCAGCAGCCCCAGCAGGTGGGCGGGTGGCTACACCTTC.

The gene calls are TRBV11-2 and TRBJ2-6, with no clear D. The CDR3 has 15 amino acids. V was cut by 0 bases and J by 2 bases, with 5 bases left in between. The germline CDR1 and CDR2 sequences are SGHAT and FQNNGV. For the CDR3, the DNA is TGTGCCAGCAGCTTAGATCTGGCTGGGGCCAACGTCCTGACTTTC. It is translated as CASSLDLAGANVLTF.

In this sample, this clone turned up a few times. The V and J genes are TRBV9 and TRBJ1-5; no definite D call. CDR1 is SGDLS, CDR2 YYNGEE, per germline. The CDR3 spans 15 residues. Between the trimmed V and J ends, which lost 1 base and 3 bases, there was a span of 11 bases. The CDR3 is CASSVNGGSNQPQHF. The CDR3 nucleotides are TGTGCCAGCAGCGTAAACGGTGGTTCCAATCAGCCCCAGCATTTT.

The chain couples TRBV5-5 to TRBJ1-1; maybe TRBD1 (5 bases). The V and J ends lost 4 bases and 1 base respectively, with 17 bases between them. The CDR3 totals 16 residues. From germline, CDR1 is SGHKS and CDR2 YYEKEE (reference sequence). The CDR3 DNA reads as TGTGCCAGCAGCGAGGGACCGATCCGGCGGAACACTGAAGCTTTCTTT. Encoded protein: CASSEGPIRRNTEAFF.

The CDR3 DNA reads as TGTGCCAGCAGTTTAGCGGTAATTAATTCACCCCTCCACTTT. Translated, it gives CASSLAVINSPLHF. This rearrangement joins TRBV27 to TRBJ1-6, with D unclear. Between the trimmed V and J ends, which lost 2 bases and 6 bases, there was a span of 8 bases. The length of the CDR3 is 14 residues. The germline V gene encodes CDR1 MNHEY and CDR2 SMNVEV (reference sequence).

In this sample, this clone turned up a few times. The chain is built from TRBV5-1 and TRBJ2-1, with D uncertain. V was pared by 0 bases and J by 12 bases, with 10 bases between. The CDR3 is 12 residues long. CDR1 is SGHRS, CDR2 YFSETQ, per germline. CDR3 sequence (DNA): TGCGCCAGCAGCTTGGCCCTGGACGTGCAGTTCTTC. The encoded protein is CASSLALDVQFF.

V gene TRBV5-1 combines with J gene TRBJ2-6; D unresolved. The CDR3 contains 16 residues. CDR1 is SGHRS and CDR2 is YFSETQ in the germline V gene. The ends were cut back, 1 base at V and 1 base at J, with 9 bases in the middle. CDR3 residues: CASSLQWSSGANVLTF. In DNA form, the CDR3 reads TGCGCCAGCAGCTTGCAGTGGTCTTCTGGGGCCAACGTCCTGACTTTC.

This clone showed up just a few times. This chain uses TRBV19 with TRBJ2-6; unclear D gene. The ends were cut back, 3 bases at V and 0 bases at J, with 6 bases in the middle. The germline gives CDR1 LNHDA, CDR2 SQIVND (reference sequence). The length of the CDR3 is 15 residues. CDR3 residues: CASSIPHSGANVLTF. CDR3 nucleotide sequence: TGTGCCAGTAGTATCCCCCACTCTGGGGCCAACGTCCTGACTTTC. The variable domain in full, with the rest retrieved from reference TRBV19 and TRBJ2-6, is DGGITQSPKYLFRKEGQNVTLSCEQNLNHDAMYWYRQDPGQGLRLIYYSQIVNDFQKGDIAEGYSVSREKKESFPLTVTSAQKNPTAFYLCASSIPHSGANVLTFGAGSRLTVL.

This clone came up a few times. The rearrangement uses TRBV7-8 and TRBJ1-3; D is perhaps TRBD1 (6 bases). V lost 4 bases, J lost 4 bases, and 17 bases lay in between. This CDR3 comprises 16 residues. The germline V gene has CDR1 SGHVS and CDR2 FQNEAQ. Here the CDR3 reads CASSSLFRGDGNTIYF. The CDR3 region has the DNA TGTGCCAGCAGCTCCCTTTTCAGGGGTGACGGAAACACCATATATTTT.

V and J are TRBV30 and TRBJ1-5; D gene unclear. The CDR3 totals 13 residues. Looked up from germline, CDR1 is GTSNPN and CDR2 is SVGIG (reference sequence). V was clipped by 5 bases and J by 13 bases, with 21 bases between them. The CDR3 loop is CAWGPTTGLPQHF. In nucleotides, the CDR3 is TGTGCCTGGGGTCCTACCACCGGATTGCCTCAGCATTTT.

The V gene is TRBV7-8, the J gene TRBJ2-7, with D perhaps matching TRBD2 (5 bases). There are 13 residues in the CDR3. Germline values: CDR1 SGHVS, CDR2 FQNEAQ. V gave up 2 bases and J gave up 1 base, with 6 bases separating them. CDR3 DNA: TGTGCCAGCAGCTTACTAGCTTCCTACGAGCAGTACTTC. The encoded protein is CASSLLASYEQYF.